This TCR beta chain stems from a study of Graves' ophthalmopathy and Graves' hyperthyroidism. Study-level results: With a specificity of around 72% and a sensitivity of around 70%, the model predicted ophthalmopathy progression. Blood shared most expanded thyroid clonotypes above 0.001 frequency.

Turning to this clonotype: Its specificity is unknown.

Certain patients were not enrolled. These were patients with other autoimmune diseases, uncontrolled infections, pregnancy or lactation. It was from more than 9 ml of fresh peripheral blood that the PBMCs came. Germline values: CDR1 WSHSY, CDR2 SAAADI. The CDR3 totals 13 residues. V was trimmed by 3 bases and J by 5 bases, leaving 10 bases between them. Using RNA transcripts, the TCR beta CDR3 regions were amplified. HTBI primers were used in a first-round RT-PCR, which preceded a second-round multiplex PCR. TCRdb called the multiplex PCR reads again in MiXCR, with one record for every CDR3 protein. The sample shows about 740,000 distinct CDR3 sequences, roughly 40% of them seen only once.

The chain links TRBV10-2 to TRBJ1-1; D unclear. Material for sequencing was peripheral blood. This TCR was recovered from an adult man with Graves' ophthalmopathy. For the CDR3, the DNA is TGCGCCAGCAGTGAAGATAAGAGGACTGAAGCTTTCTTT. Its translation is CASSEDKRTEAFF.